These 16 T cell receptor beta chains originate from one sample sequenced in a study of blood T cell repertoires in COVID-19. Data came from immunoSEQ multiplex PCR; TCRdb stores just in-frame clones and leaves some out. Here the sample spans more than 250,000 clones, 86% being singletons. The sequenced sample was peripheral blood. These receptors came from a woman between 45 and 65 years old with acute or convalescent COVID-19.

This clone was observed a few times. The rearrangement joins TRBV28 to TRBJ1-2; 7 nucleotides align to TRBD1. From germline, CDR1 is MDHEN and CDR2 SYDVKM. The CDR3 length is 14 residues. The trim removed 3 bases at V and 5 bases at J, leaving 6 bases unmatched. CDR3: CASSFGTVTYGYTF. The CDR3 DNA reads TGTGCCAGCAGTTTCGGGACAGTAACATATGGCTACACCTTC.

This chain connects TRBV28 to TRBJ2-7; D might be TRBD2 (5 bases). The CDR3 loop spans 15 amino acids. Trimming stripped 2 bases from V and 0 bases from J, with 11 bases between. Germline V gives CDR1 MDHEN, CDR2 SYDVKM. The CDR3: CASSLAGDFSYEQYF. CDR3 nucleotide sequence: TGTGCCAGCAGTTTAGCGGGCGACTTCTCCTACGAGCAGTACTTC.

The V gene is TRBV28, the J gene TRBJ1-5; tentative D call: TRBD1 (5 bases). This CDR3 contains 14 residues. Germline CDR1 MDHEN, CDR2 SYDVKM. The V end lost 2 bases, the J end lost 7 bases, and 12 bases lay between the germline ends. DNA for the CDR3: TGTGCCAGCAGTTTAGCCCACACAGGACAGCCCCAGCATTTT. Translation gives CASSLAHTGQPQHF. The entire variable domain, with the rest obtained from reference TRBV28 and TRBJ1-5, is as follows: DVKVTQSSRYLVKRTGEKVFLECVQDMDHENMFWYRQDPGLGLRLIYFSYDVKMKEKGDIPEGYSVSREKKERFSLILESASTNQTSMYLCASSLAHTGQPQHFGDGTRLSIL.

A single count supports this clone. This chain uses TRBV4-3 with TRBJ1-4; 7 positions agree with TRBD1. Germline-derived CDR1 and CDR2 are LGHNA and YSLEER. The CDR3 length is 14 residues. J was trimmed by 6 bases and V by 3 bases; bases with no gene match: 4. DNA for the CDR3: TGCGCCAGCAGCCAGCGGGACAGCCATGAAAAACTGTTTTTT. Its protein product is CASSQRDSHEKLFF.

The rearrangement uses TRBV7-3 and TRBJ2-1; possible D gene TRBD1, 5 bases. CDR3 length: 16 residues. V lost 1 base and J lost 8, with 18 bases in between. Germline lookup yields CDR1 SGHTA and CDR2 FQGTGA. CDR3 residues: CASSLRGQGVWDEQFF. The CDR3 DNA sequence: TGTGCCAGCAGCTTAAGAGGTCAGGGTGTTTGGGATGAGCAGTTCTTC.

This chain joins TRBV19 and TRBJ2-3; 9 nucleotides match TRBD2. The CDR3 loop spans 16 amino acids. V was clipped by 3 bases and J by 2 bases; unmatched bases: 6. The germline V gene has CDR1 LNHDA and CDR2 SQIVND (reference sequence). CDR3 DNA: TGTGCCAGTAGTATCCCGGCGGGAGGGCTCACAGATACGCAGTATTTT. Translating gives CASSIPAGGLTDTQYF.

CDR3 amino acids: CASSPLRGRVGGTGELFF. The CDR3 DNA follows: TGTGCCAGCAGTCCGTTAAGAGGGAGGGTTGGTGGTACCGGGGAGCTGTTTTTT. This chain joins TRBV28 and TRBJ2-2; 7 positions match TRBD2. There are 18 residues in the CDR3. Germline V gene sequence: CDR1 MDHEN, CDR2 SYDVKM. V trimming: 5 bases; J trimming: 5 bases; junction bases outside the gene matches: 17.

V usage is TRBV4-1 and J usage is TRBJ2-7; D is perhaps TRBD1 (6 bases). The germline gives CDR1 MGHRA, CDR2 YSYEKL. Between the trimmed V and J ends, which lost 4 bases and 0 bases, there was a span of 13 bases. The CDR3 length is 15 residues. The CDR3 DNA sequence: TGCGCCAGCAGCCGGACAGCCCCGAGCTCCTACGAGCAGTACTTC. As protein: CASSRTAPSSYEQYF.

The chain couples TRBV28 to TRBJ2-1, with TRBD2 as a possible D gene (5 bases). The CDR3 loop spans 12 amino acids. Germline-derived CDR1 and CDR2 are MDHEN and SYDVKM. The ends were cut back, 6 bases at V and 5 bases at J, with 8 bases in the middle. The CDR3 DNA reads TGTGCCAGCAGGGAGGCCCACAATGAGCAGTTCTTC. This encodes CASREAHNEQFF.

The genes are TRBV3-1 (or the pseudogene TRBV3-2) and TRBJ1-1; 10 bases are shared with TRBD1. The CDR3 totals 13 residues. V was clipped by 6 bases and J by 4 bases; unmatched bases: 2. CDR1 is LGHDT and CDR2 is YNNKEL in the germline V gene (reference sequence). CDR3 sequence (DNA): TGTGCCAGCAGGGACAGGGGGGCCACTGAAGCTTTCTTT. Amino acid sequence: CASRDRGATEAFF.

V and J are TRBV5-1 and TRBJ2-2; TRBD2 matches at 9 bases. The germline V gene encodes CDR1 SGHRS and CDR2 YFSETQ. The CDR3 is 17 amino acids. J lost 3 bases, V lost 1 base, and 7 bases had no gene match. CDR3 residues: CASSLLASGIDTGELFF. CDR3 sequence (DNA): TGCGCCAGCAGCTTGTTGGCTAGCGGGATTGACACCGGGGAGCTGTTTTTT.

The chain links TRBV5-1 to TRBJ2-1, with 12 bases aligning to TRBD2. The CDR3 consists of 22 residues. Looked up from germline, CDR1 is SGHRS and CDR2 is YFSETQ. Trimming took 4 bases from V and 2 from J; bases not matched to a gene: 22. As DNA, the CDR3 is TGCGCCAGCAGCCAACCGACTAGCGGGAGCGTCCAGCGTGGAGGAACCTACAATGAGCAGTTCTTC. Amino acid sequence: CASSQPTSGSVQRGGTYNEQFF.

The chain joins TRBV9 to TRBJ2-2; 8 nucleotides match TRBD2. This CDR3 is built from 16 residues. Germline V gives CDR1 SGDLS, CDR2 YYNGEE. J was trimmed by 6 bases and V by 0 bases; bases with no gene match: 7. The CDR3 spells CASSVGEGLEAGELFF. In nucleotides, the CDR3 is TGTGCCAGCAGCGTAGGGGAGGGACTAGAGGCCGGGGAGCTGTTTTTT.

The chain links TRBV7-9 to TRBJ2-1, with 9 bases fitting TRBD1. With V trimmed by 4 bases and J by 6 bases, 10 bases remained unmatched. Germline CDR1 and CDR2: SEHNR and FQNEAQ (reference sequence). This CDR3 region has 16 residues. CDR3 sequence: CASSSAPGQGPNEQFF. The CDR3 nucleotides read TGTGCCAGCAGCTCAGCACCGGGACAGGGTCCCAATGAGCAGTTCTTC.

The chain couples TRBV5-1 to TRBJ1-2; 8 bases align to TRBD1. V trimming: 0 bases; J trimming: 5 bases; junction bases outside the gene matches: 9. Germline V CDR1 and CDR2: SGHRS, YFSETQ. This CDR3 region has 16 residues. CDR3 sequence reads: CASSLEGTGVSYGYTF. The CDR3 DNA is TGCGCCAGCAGCTTGGAGGGGACAGGAGTATCATATGGCTACACCTTC. Full variable domain (rest looked up from reference TRBV5-1 and TRBJ1-2): KAGVTQTPRYLIKTRGQQVTLSCSPISGHRSVSWYQQTPGQGLQFLFEYFSETQRNKGNFPGRFSGRQFSNSRSEMNVSTLELGDSALYLCASSLEGTGVSYGYTFGSGTRLTVV.

A note on this clone: Within the sample, other DNA sequences also encode this same CDR3. The rearrangement uses TRBV5-1 and TRBJ2-5; TRBD2 is a possible D gene (6 bases). Germline CDR1 SGHRS, CDR2 YFSETQ. The CDR3 is made up of 13 amino acids. V was trimmed by 6 bases and J by 1 base, leaving 10 bases between them. The CDR3 DNA is TGCGCCAGCAAATCCGGGAGCCAAGAGACCCAGTACTTC. Its protein is CASKSGSQETQYF.